This T cell receptor beta chain was documented in a study of early T cells in non-severe SARS-CoV-2 infection. Each CDR3 protein gets one entry after TCRdb re-called the 5' RACE reads with MiXCR. The sample includes 54,000 or so distinct CDR3 sequences, roughly 5.9% seen only once; the top ten take roughly 7%. Germline V gene data show CDR1 as LGHNA and CDR2 as YSLEER. With 3 bases removed from V and 2 bases from J, the gap between germline ends came to 8 bases. This CDR3 contains 13 residues. Material: whole blood. This chain connects TRBV4-3 to TRBJ2-7; D may be TRBD2 (6 bases). The source of this sequence is an adult who was a healthcare worker with PCR-confirmed SARS-CoV-2 infection or an uninfected control (not recorded which). The CDR3 DNA reads TGCGCCAGCAGCCAGGAGGGTCCCTACGAGCAGTACTTC. Translation: CASSQEGPYEQYF.